Below, one TCR beta chain is given with its context. The antigen is unknown. The data stem from a study of shared clonotypes between healthy human individuals. Findings and limits, study-wide: The naive CD4 repertoires of several donors were compared, and around 4.7% of clonotypes were shared. Among donors, clonotype sharing was expected to be affected by sequencing depth.

This CDR3 spans 14 amino acids. V lost 1 base and J 4 bases, leaving 8 bases between the germline ends. Germline CDR1 is LGHNA and CDR2 is YSLEER. Generated by immunoSEQ multiplex PCR, the TCRdb table keeps only in-frame clones and is missing some. The sample contains some 2.1 million clones, roughly 94% of which appear only once. The chain combines TRBV4-3 with TRBJ2-4; D may be TRBD1 or TRBD2 (5 bases each). The sample was naive CD4+ T cells sorted from blood. Subset meaning: CD45RA+ positively selected. The TCR originated in a man between 18 and 29 years old in good health. CDR3 residues: CASSQAEGKNIQYF. The CDR3 region has the DNA TGCGCCAGCAGCCAAGCTGAGGGGAAAAACATTCAGTACTTC.